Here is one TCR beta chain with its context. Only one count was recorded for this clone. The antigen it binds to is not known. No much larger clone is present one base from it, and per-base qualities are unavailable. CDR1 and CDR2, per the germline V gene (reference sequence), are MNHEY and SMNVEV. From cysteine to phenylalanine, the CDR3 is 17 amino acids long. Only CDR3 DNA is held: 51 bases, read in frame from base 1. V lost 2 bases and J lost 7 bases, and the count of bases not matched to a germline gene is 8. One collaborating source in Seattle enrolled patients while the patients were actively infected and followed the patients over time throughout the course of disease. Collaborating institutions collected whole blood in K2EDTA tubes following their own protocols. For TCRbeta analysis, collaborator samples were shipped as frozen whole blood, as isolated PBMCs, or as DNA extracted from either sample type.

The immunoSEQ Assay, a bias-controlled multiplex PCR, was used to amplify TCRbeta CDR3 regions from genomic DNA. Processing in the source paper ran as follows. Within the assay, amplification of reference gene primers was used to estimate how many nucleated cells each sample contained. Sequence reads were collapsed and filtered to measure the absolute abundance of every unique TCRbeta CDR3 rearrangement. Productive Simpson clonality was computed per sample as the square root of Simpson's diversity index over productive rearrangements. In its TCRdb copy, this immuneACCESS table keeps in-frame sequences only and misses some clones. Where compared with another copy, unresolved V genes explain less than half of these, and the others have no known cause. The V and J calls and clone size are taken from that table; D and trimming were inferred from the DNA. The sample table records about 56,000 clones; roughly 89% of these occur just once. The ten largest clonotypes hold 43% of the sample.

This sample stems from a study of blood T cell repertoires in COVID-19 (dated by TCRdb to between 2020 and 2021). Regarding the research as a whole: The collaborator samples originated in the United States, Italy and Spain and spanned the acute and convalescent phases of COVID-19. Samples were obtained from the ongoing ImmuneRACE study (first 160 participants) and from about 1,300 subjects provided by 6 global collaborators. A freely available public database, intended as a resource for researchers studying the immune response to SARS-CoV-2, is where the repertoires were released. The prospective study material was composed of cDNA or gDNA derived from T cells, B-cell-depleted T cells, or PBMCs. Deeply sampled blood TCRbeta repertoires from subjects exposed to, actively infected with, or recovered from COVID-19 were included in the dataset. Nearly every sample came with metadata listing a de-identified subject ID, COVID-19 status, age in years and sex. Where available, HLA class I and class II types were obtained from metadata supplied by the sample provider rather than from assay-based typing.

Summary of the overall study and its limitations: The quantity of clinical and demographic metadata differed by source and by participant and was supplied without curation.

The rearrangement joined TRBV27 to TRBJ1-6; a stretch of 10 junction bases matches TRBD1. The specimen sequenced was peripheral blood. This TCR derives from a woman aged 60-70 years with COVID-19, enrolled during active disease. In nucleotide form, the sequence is TGTGCCAGCAGTTTAAAACTCCGGGACAGGGGAAATTCACCCCTCCACTTT. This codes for CASSLKLRDRGNSPLHF.